A single sample gave rise to the 29 T cell receptor beta chains below, sequenced in a study of identifying expanded T cells in peripheral blood. Measured with immunoSEQ multiplex PCR; TCRdb has only the in-frame clones, and not every one. The sample has about 130,000 clones, roughly 90% seen once. The source material was blood. These receptors were obtained from a person aged 18 to 75 in good health.

Only one count was recorded for this clone. This rearrangement joins TRBV28 to TRBJ1-1; D unclear. The ends were cut back, 6 bases at V and 2 bases at J, with 4 bases in the middle. Per germline, CDR1 MDHEN and CDR2 SYDVKM. CDR3 length: 11 amino acids. The CDR3 nucleotides are TGTGCCAGCAGATTAAACACTGAAGCTTTCTTT. Translation: CASRLNTEAFF.

DNA for the CDR3: TGTGCCAGTAGTATTTTCCCGAGCAATCAGCCCCAGCATTTT. Protein sequence: CASSIFPSNQPQHF. The chain combines TRBV19 with TRBJ1-5, with D unclear. Trimming left V 3 bases short and J 1 base short, with 7 bases between. CDR1 and CDR2 from the germline V gene are LNHDA and SQIVND (reference sequence). The CDR3 extends over 14 amino acids.

This chain links TRBV11-1 with TRBJ2-1; the D gene is possibly TRBD1 (5 bases). This CDR3 is built from 15 residues. Germline V gene data show CDR1 as SGHAT and CDR2 as FQDESV (reference sequence). Trimming stripped 5 bases from V and 3 bases from J, with 14 bases between. The CDR3 bases are TGTGCCAGCAGCCTGGGTGGGGCGGTCTACAATGAGCAGTTCTTC. As protein: CASSLGGAVYNEQFF.

The gene calls are TRBV9 and TRBJ2-1; the D call may be TRBD1 or TRBD2 (5 bases each). The CDR3 has 17 amino acids. In germline, CDR1 is SGDLS, CDR2 YYNGEE. V was trimmed by 2 bases and J by 4 bases, leaving 19 bases between them. DNA for the CDR3: TGTGCCAGCAGCGTCGGGGCGGCGAGTGCTGGGTACAATGAGCAGTTCTTC. Encoded protein: CASSVGAASAGYNEQFF.

CDR3 amino acids: CASSLGTTTDTQYF. DNA of the CDR3: TGCGCCAGCAGCTTGGGGACCACCACAGATACGCAGTATTTT. The chain has TRBV5-1 and TRBJ2-3; no firm D call. Germline V gene lookup returns CDR1 SGHRS and CDR2 YFSETQ. Deletions cut 0 bases from V and 2 bases from J, with 7 bases between. The CDR3 has 14 residues.

The chain recombines TRBV14 with TRBJ2-2; TRBD2 agrees at 12 bases. Trimming cost V 6 bases and J 6 bases; bases outside gene matches: 8. The CDR3 totals 16 residues. Germline-derived CDR1 and CDR2 are SGHDN and FVKESK. DNA of the CDR3: TGTGCCAGCAGGGTTACCGGACTAGCGGGGTCCGGGGAGCTGTTTTTT. This encodes CASRVTGLAGSGELFF.

The count of this clone is one. The rearrangement joins TRBV29-1 to TRBJ2-3; perhaps TRBD1 as D (5 bases). Trimming took off 1 base at V and 1 base at J, with 15 bases between the two ends. In germline, CDR1 is SQVTM, CDR2 ANQGSEA. This CDR3 has 16 amino acids. CDR3 sequence reads: CSVEGGARSGTDTQYF. The DNA for the CDR3 is TGCAGCGTTGAAGGGGGCGCGAGGAGCGGCACAGATACGCAGTATTTT.

This chain connects TRBV9 to TRBJ2-1; D possibly corresponds to TRBD2 (5 bases). V shed 3 bases and J shed 6 bases, with 13 bases lying between them. The CDR3 runs 14 residues. Germline assignment: CDR1 SGDLS and CDR2 YYNGEE. CDR3 nucleotide sequence: TGTGCCAGCAGCGCCGGAGGAAATAGCAATGAGCAGTTCTTC. The encoded protein is CASSAGGNSNEQFF.

This sequence joins TRBV9 and TRBJ2-3, with D maybe TRBD2 (5 bases). The CDR3 has 13 residues. V shed 7 bases and J shed 4 bases, with 13 bases lying between them. Per the germline V gene, CDR1 is SGDLS and CDR2 is YYNGEE. DNA for the CDR3: TGTGCCAGCTCCGGGGTTAGCCCAGATACGCAGTATTTT. Amino acids: CASSGVSPDTQYF.

The rearrangement links TRBV7-8 to TRBJ2-1; D uncertain. Germline V gene data show CDR1 as SGHVS and CDR2 as FQNEAQ. V dropped 5 bases and J dropped 6 bases, with 8 bases sitting between them. The CDR3 length is 12 residues. The CDR3 region is CASSPRTNEQFF. In DNA form, the CDR3 reads TGTGCCAGCAGCCCTCGGACCAATGAGCAGTTCTTC. Complete variable domain (other parts from reference TRBV7-8 and TRBJ2-1): GAGVSQSPRYKVAKRGQDVALRCDPISGHVSLFWYQQALGQGPEFLTYFQNEAQLDKSGLPSDRFFAERPEGSVSTLKIQRTQQEDSAVYLCASSPRTNEQFFGPGTRLTVL.

The rearrangement joins TRBV18 to TRBJ2-1, with TRBD1 matching over 9 bases. The germline V gene encodes CDR1 KGHSH and CDR2 LQKENI. V shed 6 bases, J shed 10 bases, and the junction held 7 bases outside the gene matches. The CDR3 loop spans 13 amino acids. CDR3 amino acids: CASSQQGAGEQFF. For the CDR3, the DNA is TGTGCCAGCTCTCAACAGGGGGCAGGGGAGCAGTTCTTC.

This chain links TRBV5-1 with TRBJ2-7; 7 bases fit TRBD2. The V and J ends lost 6 bases and 4 bases, in that order; junction bases with no gene match: 10. The CDR3 covers 14 residues. From germline, CDR1 is SGHRS and CDR2 YFSETQ. The CDR3 is CASTRAAGEYEQYF. CDR3 bases: TGCGCCAGCACCCGAGCGGCGGGGGAGTACGAGCAGTACTTC.

J is TRBJ2-7 and V is TRBV6-1; tentative D call: TRBD1 (5 bases). Trimming pared 6 bases from V and 2 bases from J, leaving 11 bases between. CDR3 size: 13 residues. In germline, CDR1 is MNHNS, CDR2 SASEGT. The CDR3 DNA follows: TGTGCCAGCAGCCTCAGGGTCGCCTACGAGCAGTACTTC. Translating it yields CASSLRVAYEQYF.

The V call is TRBV10-3, the J call TRBJ2-3; D is uncertain. The length of the CDR3 is 13 residues. The V end lost 3 bases, the J end lost 7 bases, and 11 bases lay between the germline ends. CDR1 and CDR2 from the germline V gene are ENHRY and SYGVKD. The CDR3 spells CAISDTGSNTQYF. In DNA form, the CDR3 reads TGTGCCATCAGTGACACCGGCAGCAATACGCAGTATTTT.

V and J are TRBV30 and TRBJ1-6; D is unresolved. CDR1 GTSNPN and CDR2 SVGIG come from the germline V gene (reference sequence). The CDR3 loop spans 13 amino acids. Trimming took off 0 bases at V and 10 bases at J, with 10 bases between the two ends. This CDR3 reads CAWSVQGLSPLHF. Written as DNA, the CDR3 is TGTGCCTGGAGTGTACAAGGTTTGTCACCCCTCCACTTT.

V usage is TRBV6-5 and J usage is TRBJ2-2; 7 positions match TRBD2. This CDR3 contains 14 residues. V lost 8 bases, J lost 1 base, and 4 bases stayed unmatched. CDR1 and CDR2 from the germline V gene are MNHEY and SVGAGI. The CDR3 reads CASGGGRNTGELFF. CDR3 DNA: TGTGCCAGCGGGGGAGGGCGGAACACCGGGGAGCTGTTTTTT.

This sequence joins TRBV19 and TRBJ2-1; 7 bases line up with TRBD2. CDR1 is LNHDA, CDR2 SQIVND, per germline (reference sequence). With 5 bases clipped from V and 1 base from J, the junction kept 8 bases outside the gene matches. CDR3 length: 16 residues. This CDR3 reads CASSSREALSYNEQFF. The CDR3 DNA sequence: TGTGCCAGTAGTTCCCGGGAGGCCCTTTCCTACAATGAGCAGTTCTTC.

The table lists this clone with a count of one. The rearrangement joins TRBV27 to TRBJ2-2; 8 bases are a match to TRBD1. Trimming removed 6 bases from V and 4 bases from J; junction bases left unmatched: 10. The CDR3 totals 16 residues. Germline V gene data show CDR1 as MNHEY and CDR2 as SMNVEV (reference sequence). The CDR3 sequence is CASRTGASSLTGELFF. The CDR3 DNA reads TGTGCCAGCAGGACAGGGGCCTCTTCCCTCACCGGGGAGCTGTTTTTT.

The V gene is TRBV19, the J gene TRBJ1-4; a weak D match, TRBD1 (6 bases). Germline V gene lookup returns CDR1 LNHDA and CDR2 SQIVND (reference sequence). The CDR3 has 13 amino acids. DNA for the CDR3: TGTGTGAGCCGAGGACAGTTTAATGAAAAACTGTTTTTT. It yields the protein CVSRGQFNEKLFF. The full variable domain, with the rest looked up from reference TRBV19 and TRBJ1-4, is DGGITQSPKYLFRKEGQNVTLSCEQNLNHDAMYWYRQDPGQGLRLIYYSQIVNDFQKGDIAEGYSVSREKKESFPLTVTSAQKNPTAFYLCVSRGQFNEKLFFGSGTQLSVL.

In its sample, this clone was seen a few times. The V call is TRBV27, the J call TRBJ1-1; D not resolved. Trimming took off 5 bases at V and 3 bases at J, with 13 bases between the two ends. There are 14 residues in the CDR3. Germline V gene lookup returns CDR1 MNHEY and CDR2 SMNVEV (reference sequence). CDR3 loop: CASSPTGRYTEAFF. CDR3 sequence (DNA): TGTGCCAGCAGTCCAACCGGGCGATACACTGAAGCTTTCTTT.

The gene calls are TRBV11-2 and TRBJ2-2; D might be TRBD2 (5 bases). V was cut by 4 bases and J by 0 bases, with 12 bases left in between. Germline V CDR1 and CDR2: SGHAT, FQNNGV. This CDR3 has 16 amino acids. The DNA for the CDR3 is TGTGCCAGCAGCTCCCTAAGAGGGTCGAACACCGGGGAGCTGTTTTTT. Amino acid sequence: CASSSLRGSNTGELFF.

The chain is built from TRBV5-1 and TRBJ2-2; 10 positions match TRBD1. The CDR3 has 17 amino acids. Germline CDR1 SGHRS, CDR2 YFSETQ. V lost 3 bases to trimming and J lost 4 bases; unmatched junction nucleotides: 9. The CDR3 DNA follows: TGCGCCAGCAGCTCCGCCGGGACAGGGGCGGCCACCGGGGAGCTGTTTTTT. It specifies CASSSAGTGAATGELFF.

Concerning this clone itself: One end of the junction varies from germline; a read error may be responsible. The rearrangement joins TRBV5-6 to TRBJ2-1; D is unclear. CDR1 and CDR2 from the germline V gene are SGHDT and YYEEEE. The CDR3 loop spans 15 amino acids. The CDR3 coding sequence is TGTGCCAGCAGTCTAGGGCAACAGTCCCACAATGGGCAGTTCTTC. This encodes CASSLGQQSHNGQFF. Looking up the rest from reference TRBV5-6 and TRBJ2-1 gives the full variable domain: DAGVTQSPTHLIKTRGQQVTLRCSPKSGHDTVSWYQQALGQGPQFIFQYYEEEERQRGNFPDRFSGHQFPNYSSELNVNALLLGDSALYLCASSLGQQSHNGQFFGPGTRLTVL.

The chain has TRBV27 and TRBJ1-2; 9 bases align to TRBD1. V gave up 6 bases and J gave up 7 bases; unmatched junction bases: 6. The CDR3 sequence is 13 residues long. CDR1 is MNHEY, CDR2 SMNVEV, per germline (reference sequence). The CDR3 loop is CASSPQGASGYTF. CDR3 DNA sequence: TGTGCCAGCAGCCCACAGGGGGCGAGTGGCTACACCTTC.

The rearrangement joins TRBV5-4 to TRBJ2-7, with 10 bases identical to TRBD1. Germline assignment: CDR1 SGHNT and CDR2 YYREEE (reference sequence). V shed 0 bases and J 2 bases; nucleotides not matched to a gene: 2. CDR3 length: 15 amino acids. DNA for the CDR3: TGTGCCAGCAGCTTGGCCGGGACAGGGGCCTACGAGCAGTACTTC. Translating it yields CASSLAGTGAYEQYF.

This clone was found once. The gene calls are TRBV19 and TRBJ1-1; unclear D gene. V lost 9 bases and J lost 6, with 14 bases in between. There are 12 residues in the CDR3. Germline CDR1 reads LNHDA; CDR2 reads SQIVND (reference sequence). The CDR3 nucleotides are TGTGCCAGCAGCAGGTTGGACGCTGAAGCTTTCTTT. Residues: CASSRLDAEAFF.

Only a few counts were recorded for this clone. The CDR3 protein is CASKSGRGTGELFF. Written as DNA, the CDR3 is TGTGCCAGCAAGTCGGGCCGCGGCACCGGGGAGCTGTTTTTT. The chain employs TRBV2 and TRBJ2-2; D remains unclear. Germline assignment: CDR1 SNHLY and CDR2 FYNNEI. Trimming took off 7 bases at V and 4 bases at J, with 13 bases between the two ends. This CDR3 contains 14 residues.

A few counts support this clone. The chain couples TRBV29-1 to TRBJ2-7; 12 nucleotides line up with TRBD1. The V gene's germline CDR1 is SQVTM and CDR2 ANQGSEA. This CDR3 contains 15 residues. Trimming at V came to 0 bases and at J to 7 bases, leaving 7 bases not matched to a gene. CDR3 region: CSVEEWDRGLREQYF. The CDR3 bases are TGCAGCGTTGAAGAATGGGACAGGGGGCTTCGGGAGCAGTACTTC.

V and J are TRBV5-1 and TRBJ1-1; TRBD1 is a possible D gene (5 bases). CDR3 length: 17 amino acids. Trimming took off 3 bases at V and 2 bases at J, with 20 bases between the two ends. Looked up from germline, CDR1 is SGHRS and CDR2 is YFSETQ. This CDR3 reads CASSSLTLGGSNTEAFF. CDR3 DNA sequence: TGCGCCAGCAGCTCCCTCACCCTGGGGGGGAGCAACACTGAAGCTTTCTTT.